The rows below give T cell receptor beta chains drawn from one sample of a study of T cell responses to AZD1222 COVID-19 vaccine. Some clones are missing from TCRdb's copy, which holds only in-frame ones; the method was immunoSEQ multiplex PCR. The sample comprises 120,000 or so clones, around 88% of which are singletons, and about 5% rests with the top ten. The input for sequencing was peripheral blood, taken on day 0 of AZD1222 vaccination. These receptors all come from an adult in good health. CDR3s include the opening cysteine and the closing phenylalanine or tryptophan. A D gene is named only where the DNA matches it firmly. Where a row states a size, it is once, few, many or the class of an expanded clone; other rows omit it.

v_gene: TRBV20-1; j_gene: TRBJ1-2; abundance: NA; d_gene: NA; CDR3nt: TGCAGTGCTACCCCTACCGATGGCTACACCTTC; CDR3aa: CSATPTDGYTF
v_gene: TRBV20-1; j_gene: TRBJ1-5; abundance: NA; d_gene: NA; CDR3nt: TGCAGTGCTAGCACAGCCTGGCCCCAGCATTTT; CDR3aa: CSASTAWPQHF
v_gene: TRBV11-2; j_gene: TRBJ2-1; abundance: NA; d_gene: NA; CDR3nt: TGTGCCAGCAGCTTAGGGGCGGCCTCCTACAATGAGCAGTTCTTC; CDR3aa: CASSLGAASYNEQFF
v_gene: TRBV9; j_gene: TRBJ2-5; abundance: NA; d_gene: TRBD2; CDR3nt: TGTGCCAGCAGCGGGAGCGGGGGAGGGGAGACCCAGTACTTC; CDR3aa: CASSGSGGGETQYF
v_gene: TRBV11-2; j_gene: TRBJ2-7; abundance: NA; d_gene: NA; CDR3nt: TGTGCCAGCAGCTTAACACAGGCAGCCTACGAGCAGTACTTC; CDR3aa: CASSLTQAAYEQYF
v_gene: TRBV3-1/TRBV3-2; j_gene: TRBJ2-2; abundance: NA; d_gene: NA; CDR3nt: TGTGCCAGCAGGAACGGTCCGTTTGGACAACAGAACACCGGGGAGCTGTTTTTT; CDR3aa: CASRNGPFGQQNTGELFF
v_gene: TRBV29-1; j_gene: TRBJ1-1; abundance: NA; d_gene: NA; CDR3nt: TGCAGCGTTGAAGAGGGGGAAGGAACTGAAGCTTTCTTT; CDR3aa: CSVEEGEGTEAFF
v_gene: TRBV19; j_gene: TRBJ1-3; abundance: NA; d_gene: NA; CDR3nt: TGTGCCAGTACATACGGGGAACTTTCGGAGTATGGAAACACCATATATTTT; CDR3aa: CASTYGELSEYGNTIYF
v_gene: TRBV7-2; j_gene: TRBJ2-1; abundance: NA; d_gene: NA; CDR3nt: TGTGCCAGCAGGGTTAACGGGGGCCGCCTCTACAATGAGCAGTTCTTC; CDR3aa: CASRVNGGRLYNEQFF
v_gene: TRBV12-3/TRBV12-4; j_gene: TRBJ1-1; abundance: once; d_gene: NA; CDR3nt: TGTGCCAGCAGTTTGGGCAGCCTAGAAGCTTTCTTT; CDR3aa: CASSLGSLEAFF
v_gene: TRBV9; j_gene: TRBJ2-1; abundance: once; d_gene: TRBD1; CDR3nt: TGTGCCAGTTGTCAGGGGGAAGTGGACAATGAGCAGTTCTTC; CDR3aa: CASCQGEVDNEQFF
v_gene: TRBV18; j_gene: TRBJ2-2; abundance: once; d_gene: TRBD1; CDR3nt: TGTGCCAGCTCACTGACAGGGGGCCCGAACACCGGGGAGCTGTTTTTT; CDR3aa: CASSLTGGPNTGELFF
v_gene: TRBV19; j_gene: TRBJ1-1; abundance: NA; d_gene: NA; CDR3nt: TGTGCCAGTAGTATAAGTTCGGGGACTGAAGCTTTCTTT; CDR3aa: CASSISSGTEAFF
v_gene: TRBV7-6; j_gene: TRBJ2-1; abundance: NA; d_gene: TRBD1; CDR3nt: TGTGCCAGCAGCTTAGCAAGGCAGGGGGCGAGTGAGCAGTTCTTC; CDR3aa: CASSLARQGASEQFF
v_gene: TRBV9; j_gene: TRBJ2-2; abundance: NA; d_gene: TRBD2; CDR3nt: TGTGCCAGCAGCGCCTACCCCGGCCAACCGCGCGGGGGGCGGGGTGGGGGTCCCGGGGAGCTGTTTTTT; CDR3aa: CASSAYPGQPRGGRGGGPGELFF
v_gene: TRBV5-6; j_gene: TRBJ1-5; abundance: NA; d_gene: NA; CDR3nt: TGTGCCAGCAGCGAGACAGGCAATCAGCCCCAGCATTTT; CDR3aa: CASSETGNQPQHF
v_gene: TRBV6-1; j_gene: TRBJ1-2; abundance: NA; d_gene: NA; CDR3nt: TGTGCCAGCAGTGAAACCGTCACTGATAAGGGCTACACCTTC; CDR3aa: CASSETVTDKGYTF
v_gene: TRBV5-1; j_gene: TRBJ2-7; abundance: NA; d_gene: NA; CDR3nt: TGCGCCAGCACCTGGGGGACGGGTCCATACGAGCAGTACTTC; CDR3aa: CASTWGTGPYEQYF
v_gene: TRBV5-8; j_gene: TRBJ1-1; abundance: NA; d_gene: NA; CDR3nt: TGTGCCAGCAGCTTGTGGGGGACAATGAACACTGAAGCTTTCTTT; CDR3aa: CASSLWGTMNTEAFF
v_gene: TRBV12-5; j_gene: TRBJ2-1; abundance: NA; d_gene: TRBD1; CDR3nt: TGTGCTAGTGGAAAAGGGGGACAGTACAATGAGCAGTTCTTC; CDR3aa: CASGKGGQYNEQFF
v_gene: TRBV18; j_gene: TRBJ2-7; abundance: NA; d_gene: TRBD2; CDR3nt: TGTGCCAGCTCACCGGGACTAGCAATTGACGAGCAGTACTTC; CDR3aa: CASSPGLAIDEQYF
v_gene: TRBV18; j_gene: TRBJ2-1; abundance: NA; d_gene: TRBD2; CDR3nt: TGTGCCAGCTCACCACGAGCGGCTAGCGGGGATCTATACAATGAGCAGTTCTTC; CDR3aa: CASSPRAASGDLYNEQFF
v_gene: TRBV5-4; j_gene: TRBJ2-2; abundance: NA; d_gene: TRBD1; CDR3nt: TGTGCCAGCAGCTTAAGTGGCAGGGGGAGTAACGGGGAGCTGTTTTTT; CDR3aa: CASSLSGRGSNGELFF
v_gene: TRBV12-3/TRBV12-4; j_gene: TRBJ1-3; abundance: NA; d_gene: NA; CDR3nt: TGTGCCAGCAGTCAAAGCTCTGGAAACACCATATATTTT; CDR3aa: CASSQSSGNTIYF
v_gene: TRBV5-1; j_gene: TRBJ1-5; abundance: NA; d_gene: NA; CDR3nt: TGCGCCAGCAGCTGGGAGGGGGGGCCCAATCAGCCCCAGCATTTT; CDR3aa: CASSWEGGPNQPQHF
v_gene: TRBV7-2; j_gene: TRBJ1-4; abundance: few; d_gene: NA; CDR3nt: TGTGCCAGCAGCTTAGGCAGGGCAGAAAAACTGTTTTTT; CDR3aa: CASSLGRAEKLFF
v_gene: TRBV10-3; j_gene: TRBJ1-2; abundance: NA; d_gene: NA; CDR3nt: TGTGCCATCAGTGAGGGGGAAGCCCATGGCTACACCTTC; CDR3aa: CAISEGEAHGYTF
v_gene: TRBV25-1; j_gene: TRBJ2-3; abundance: NA; d_gene: NA; CDR3nt: TGTGCCAGCAGTGAATATAACCCCTTTCGCGAAGGCACAGATACGCAGTATTTT; CDR3aa: CASSEYNPFREGTDTQYF
v_gene: TRBV5-1; j_gene: TRBJ2-5; abundance: NA; d_gene: NA; CDR3nt: TGCGCCAGCTCCCAAAATAATAAAGAGACCCAGTACTTC; CDR3aa: CASSQNNKETQYF
v_gene: TRBV7-8; j_gene: TRBJ2-2; abundance: NA; d_gene: NA; CDR3nt: TGTGCCAGCAGCTTAAAGAACACCGGGGAGCTGTTTTTT; CDR3aa: CASSLKNTGELFF
v_gene: TRBV4-3; j_gene: TRBJ1-2; abundance: once; d_gene: NA; CDR3nt: TGCGCCAGCAGCCAAGATTATACCTATGGCTACACCTTC; CDR3aa: CASSQDYTYGYTF
v_gene: TRBV29-1; j_gene: TRBJ1-1; abundance: NA; d_gene: NA; CDR3nt: TGCAGCGTCGGTGGTCTCACTGAAGCTTTCTTT; CDR3aa: CSVGGLTEAFF
v_gene: TRBV7-4; j_gene: TRBJ1-5; abundance: few; d_gene: NA; CDR3nt: TGTGCCAGCAGCTTCAGAGATCAGCCCCAGCATTTT; CDR3aa: CASSFRDQPQHF
v_gene: TRBV6-6; j_gene: TRBJ1-2; abundance: NA; d_gene: NA; CDR3nt: TGTGCCAGCAGTTTAGTAGGTCCTAACTATGGCTACACCTTC; CDR3aa: CASSLVGPNYGYTF
v_gene: TRBV5-1; j_gene: TRBJ2-5; abundance: NA; d_gene: TRBD2; CDR3nt: TGCGCCAGCAGCTTTGCGGGAGGGGGGCAAGAGACCCAGTACTTC; CDR3aa: CASSFAGGGQETQYF
v_gene: TRBV2; j_gene: TRBJ1-3; abundance: NA; d_gene: NA; CDR3nt: TGTGCCAGCAGTGAAGCAGGCGCACGAAGCCCTACCTCTGGAAACACCATATATTTT; CDR3aa: CASSEAGARSPTSGNTIYF
v_gene: TRBV4-3; j_gene: TRBJ2-3; abundance: once; d_gene: NA; CDR3nt: TGCGCCAGCAGCCAAGACGGAACTAGCGATACGCAGTATTTT; CDR3aa: CASSQDGTSDTQYF
v_gene: TRBV19; j_gene: TRBJ1-2; abundance: once; d_gene: NA; CDR3nt: TGTGCCAGTAGCATGGGGGGGTTTGGCTACACCTTC; CDR3aa: CASSMGGFGYTF
v_gene: TRBV6-1; j_gene: TRBJ1-5; abundance: NA; d_gene: NA; CDR3nt: TGTGCCAGCAGTGTAAGTTTAGGACAGCTAAATCAGCCCCAGCATTTT; CDR3aa: CASSVSLGQLNQPQHF
v_gene: TRBV5-4; j_gene: TRBJ1-4; abundance: NA; d_gene: NA; CDR3nt: TGTGCCAGCAGCTTGTGGGGGGCTAATGAAAAACTGTTTTTT; CDR3aa: CASSLWGANEKLFF
v_gene: TRBV9; j_gene: TRBJ2-3; abundance: NA; d_gene: TRBD1; CDR3nt: TGTGCCAGCAGCGTACAACAGGGGCACACAGATACGCAGTATTTT; CDR3aa: CASSVQQGHTDTQYF
v_gene: TRBV6-2/TRBV6-3; j_gene: TRBJ1-5; abundance: NA; d_gene: NA; CDR3nt: TGTGCCAGCAGTTACGGGTGGTTCCAACAGCCCCAGCATTTT; CDR3aa: CASSYGWFQQPQHF
v_gene: TRBV4-2; j_gene: TRBJ1-2; abundance: few; d_gene: NA; CDR3nt: TGTGCCAGCAGCCAAGATCTACGTGCTGGGTATGGCTACACCTTC; CDR3aa: CASSQDLRAGYGYTF
v_gene: TRBV6-5; j_gene: TRBJ2-1; abundance: NA; d_gene: TRBD1; CDR3nt: TGTGCCAGCAGTTACCTCACAGGGGTCAATGAGCAGTTCTTC; CDR3aa: CASSYLTGVNEQFF